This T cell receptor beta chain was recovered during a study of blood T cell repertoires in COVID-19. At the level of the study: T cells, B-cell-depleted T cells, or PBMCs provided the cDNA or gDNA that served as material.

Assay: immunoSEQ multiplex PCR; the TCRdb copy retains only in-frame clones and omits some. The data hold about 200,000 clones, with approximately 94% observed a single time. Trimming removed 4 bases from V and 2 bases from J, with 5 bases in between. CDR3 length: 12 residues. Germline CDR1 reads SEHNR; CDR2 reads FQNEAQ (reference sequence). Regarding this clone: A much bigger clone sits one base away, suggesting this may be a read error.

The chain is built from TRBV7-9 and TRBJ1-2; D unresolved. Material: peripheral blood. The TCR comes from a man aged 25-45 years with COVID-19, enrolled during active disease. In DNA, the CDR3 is TGTGCCAGCAGCTCAATGAACTATGGCTACACCTTC. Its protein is CASSSMNYGYTF.